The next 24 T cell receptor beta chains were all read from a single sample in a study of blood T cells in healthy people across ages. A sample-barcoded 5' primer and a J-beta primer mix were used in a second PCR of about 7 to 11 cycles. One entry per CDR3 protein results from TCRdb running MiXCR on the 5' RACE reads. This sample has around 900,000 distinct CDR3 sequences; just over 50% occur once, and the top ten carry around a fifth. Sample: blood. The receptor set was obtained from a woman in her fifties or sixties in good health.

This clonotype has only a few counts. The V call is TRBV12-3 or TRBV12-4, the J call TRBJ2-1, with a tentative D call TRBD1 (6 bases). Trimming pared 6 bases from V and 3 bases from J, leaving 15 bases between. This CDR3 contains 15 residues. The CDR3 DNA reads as TGTGCCAGCAGCCGACCAACAGGGATCTACAATGAGCAGTTCTTC. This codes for CASSRPTGIYNEQFF.

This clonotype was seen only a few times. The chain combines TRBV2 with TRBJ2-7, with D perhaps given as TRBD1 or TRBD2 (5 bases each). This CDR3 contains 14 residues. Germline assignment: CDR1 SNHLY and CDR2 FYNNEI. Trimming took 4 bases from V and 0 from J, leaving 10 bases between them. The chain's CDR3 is CASSVVGTSYEQYF. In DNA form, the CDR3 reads TGTGCCAGCAGTGTTGTGGGGACCTCCTACGAGCAGTACTTC.

In DNA form, the CDR3 reads TGTGCCTGGAAGGGACAGGGAAAGGGTGGCTACACCTTC. Amino acid sequence: CAWKGQGKGGYTF. V is TRBV30 and J is TRBJ1-2, with TRBD1 matching 9 bases. Germline V gives CDR1 GTSNPN, CDR2 SVGIG (reference sequence). Trimming took 4 bases from V and 7 from J; bases not matched to a gene: 7. This CDR3 comprises 13 residues.

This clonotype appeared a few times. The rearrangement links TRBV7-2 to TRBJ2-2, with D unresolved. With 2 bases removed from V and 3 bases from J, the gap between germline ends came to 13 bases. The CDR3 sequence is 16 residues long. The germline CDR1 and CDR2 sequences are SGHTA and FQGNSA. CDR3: CASSLLPGDYTGELFF. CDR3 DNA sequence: TGTGCCAGCAGCTTACTGCCCGGAGATTACACCGGGGAGCTGTTTTTT.

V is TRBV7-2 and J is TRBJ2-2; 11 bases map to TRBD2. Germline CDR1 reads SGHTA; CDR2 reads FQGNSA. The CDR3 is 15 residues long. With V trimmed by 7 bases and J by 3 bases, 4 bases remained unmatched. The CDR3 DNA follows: TGTGCCAGCACCGTACTAGCGGGAGACACCGGGGAGCTGTTTTTT. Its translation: CASTVLAGDTGELFF.

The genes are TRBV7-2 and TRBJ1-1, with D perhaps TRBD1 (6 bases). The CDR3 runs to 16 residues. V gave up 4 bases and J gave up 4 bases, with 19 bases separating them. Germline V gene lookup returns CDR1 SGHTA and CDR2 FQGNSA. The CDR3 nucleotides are TGTGCCAGCAGCTCACAGGGTTTCGGATTATCCACTGAAGCTTTCTTT. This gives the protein CASSSQGFGLSTEAFF.

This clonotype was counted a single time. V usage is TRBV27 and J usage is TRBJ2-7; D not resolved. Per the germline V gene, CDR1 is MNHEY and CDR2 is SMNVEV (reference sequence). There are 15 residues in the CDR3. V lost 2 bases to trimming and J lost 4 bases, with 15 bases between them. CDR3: CASSLGPPWWYEQYF. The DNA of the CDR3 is TGTGCCAGCAGTTTAGGGCCCCCGTGGTGGTACGAGCAGTACTTC.

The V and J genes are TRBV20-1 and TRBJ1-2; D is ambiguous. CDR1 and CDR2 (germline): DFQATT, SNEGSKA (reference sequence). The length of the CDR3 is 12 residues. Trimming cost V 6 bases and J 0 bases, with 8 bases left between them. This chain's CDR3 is CSATWANYGYTF. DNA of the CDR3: TGCAGTGCCACCTGGGCTAACTATGGCTACACCTTC.

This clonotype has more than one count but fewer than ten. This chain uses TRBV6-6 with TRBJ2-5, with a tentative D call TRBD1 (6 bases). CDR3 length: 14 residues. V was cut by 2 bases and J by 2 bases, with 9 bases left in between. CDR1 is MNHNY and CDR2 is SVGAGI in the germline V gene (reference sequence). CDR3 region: CASSYLGQQETQYF. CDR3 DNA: TGTGCCAGCAGTTACCTCGGACAGCAAGAGACCCAGTACTTC.

In DNA form, the CDR3 reads TGTGCCAGCAGCCCATGGACAGGGCGAAGCACTGAAGCTTTCTTT. Amino acids: CASSPWTGRSTEAFF. The chain employs TRBV28 and TRBJ1-1, with 8 positions matching TRBD1. The J segment lost 4 bases and the V segment lost 6 bases, leaving 10 bases of the junction unmatched. The CDR3 contains 15 residues. Germline lookup yields CDR1 MDHEN and CDR2 SYDVKM.

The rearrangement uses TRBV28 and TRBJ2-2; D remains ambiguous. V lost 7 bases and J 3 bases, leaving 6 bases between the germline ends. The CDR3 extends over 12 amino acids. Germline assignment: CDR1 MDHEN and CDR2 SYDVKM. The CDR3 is CASIGYTGELFF. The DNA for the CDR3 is TGTGCCAGCATCGGGTACACCGGGGAGCTGTTTTTT.

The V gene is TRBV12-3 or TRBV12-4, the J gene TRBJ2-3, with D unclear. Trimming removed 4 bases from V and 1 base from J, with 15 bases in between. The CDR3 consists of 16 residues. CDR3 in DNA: TGTGCCAGCAGTTACCCCGGTCCCGAAGGCACAGATACGCAGTATTTT. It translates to CASSYPGPEGTDTQYF.

CDR3 sequence reads: CASSVGGLADEQYF. Here the CDR3 DNA reads TGTGCCAGCAGCGTAGGAGGACTAGCGGATGAGCAGTACTTC. The rearrangement uses TRBV9 and TRBJ2-5; 10 bases line up with TRBD2. Germline V gene sequence: CDR1 SGDLS, CDR2 YYNGEE. The CDR3 spans 14 residues. Trimming cost V 0 bases and J 11 bases; bases outside gene matches: 7.

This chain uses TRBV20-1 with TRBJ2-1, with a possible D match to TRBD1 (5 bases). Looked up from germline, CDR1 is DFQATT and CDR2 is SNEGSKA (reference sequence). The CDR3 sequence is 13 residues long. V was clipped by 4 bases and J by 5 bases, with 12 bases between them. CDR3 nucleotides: TGCAGTGCTAATACAGGTTTTCACAATGAGCAGTTCTTC. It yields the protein CSANTGFHNEQFF.

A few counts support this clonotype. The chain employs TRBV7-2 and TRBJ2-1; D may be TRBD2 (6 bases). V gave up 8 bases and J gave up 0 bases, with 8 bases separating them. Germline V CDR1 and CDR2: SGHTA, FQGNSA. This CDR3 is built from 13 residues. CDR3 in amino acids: CASRDSSYNEQFF. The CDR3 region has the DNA TGTGCCAGCCGGGACTCCTCCTACAATGAGCAGTTCTTC.

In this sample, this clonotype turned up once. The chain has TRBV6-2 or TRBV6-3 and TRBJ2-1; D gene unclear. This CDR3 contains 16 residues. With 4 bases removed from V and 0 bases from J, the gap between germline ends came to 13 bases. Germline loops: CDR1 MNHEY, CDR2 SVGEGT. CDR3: CASSCLGRSSYNEQFF. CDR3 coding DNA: TGTGCCAGCAGTTGCTTGGGTCGGTCCTCCTACAATGAGCAGTTCTTC.

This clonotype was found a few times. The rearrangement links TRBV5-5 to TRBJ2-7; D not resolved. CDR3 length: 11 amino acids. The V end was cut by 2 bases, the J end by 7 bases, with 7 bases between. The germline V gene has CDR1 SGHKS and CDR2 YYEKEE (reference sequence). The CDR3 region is CASSFVGEQYF. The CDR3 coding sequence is TGTGCCAGCAGCTTTGTGGGTGAGCAGTACTTC.

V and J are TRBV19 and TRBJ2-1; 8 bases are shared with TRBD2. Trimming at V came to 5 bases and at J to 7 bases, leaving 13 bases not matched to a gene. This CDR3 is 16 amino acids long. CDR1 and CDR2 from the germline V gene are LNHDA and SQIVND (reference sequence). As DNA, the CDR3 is TGTGCCAGTAGTTTGAGCGGGGGACTTACCCCGAATGAGCAGTTCTTC. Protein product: CASSLSGGLTPNEQFF.

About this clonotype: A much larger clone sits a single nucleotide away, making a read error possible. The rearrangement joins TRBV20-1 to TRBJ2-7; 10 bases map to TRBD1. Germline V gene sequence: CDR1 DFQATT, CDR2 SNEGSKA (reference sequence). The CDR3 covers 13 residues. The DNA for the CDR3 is TGCGGTGCCACAGACAGGGGGCGAGCCGAGCAGTACTTC. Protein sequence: CGATDRGRAEQYF.

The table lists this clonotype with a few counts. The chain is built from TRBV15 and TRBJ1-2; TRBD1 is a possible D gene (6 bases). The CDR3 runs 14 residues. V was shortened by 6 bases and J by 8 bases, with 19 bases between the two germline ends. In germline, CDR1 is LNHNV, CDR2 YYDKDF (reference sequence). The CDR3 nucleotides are TGTGCCACCAGAGAGTCCAGGGGCTTTCTCGGCTACACCTTC. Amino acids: CATRESRGFLGYTF.

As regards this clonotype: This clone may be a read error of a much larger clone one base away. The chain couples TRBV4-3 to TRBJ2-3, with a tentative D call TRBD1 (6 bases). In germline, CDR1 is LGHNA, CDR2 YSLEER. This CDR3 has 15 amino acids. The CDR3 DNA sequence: TGCGCCAACAGCCTTGACAGGTCCCGCACAGATACGCAGTATTTT. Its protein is CANSLDRSRTDTQYF.

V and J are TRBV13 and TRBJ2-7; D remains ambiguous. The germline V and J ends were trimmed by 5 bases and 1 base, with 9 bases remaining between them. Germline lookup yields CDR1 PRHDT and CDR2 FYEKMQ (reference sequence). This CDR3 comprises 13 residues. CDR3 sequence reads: CASSGKGSYEQYF. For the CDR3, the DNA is TGTGCCAGCAGCGGGAAGGGATCCTACGAGCAGTACTTC. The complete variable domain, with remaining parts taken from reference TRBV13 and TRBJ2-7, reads AAGVIQSPRHLIKEKRETATLKCYPIPRHDTVYWYQQGPGQDPQFLISFYEKMQSDKGSIPDRFSAQQFSDYHSELNMSSLELGDSALYFCASSGKGSYEQYFGPGTRLTVT.

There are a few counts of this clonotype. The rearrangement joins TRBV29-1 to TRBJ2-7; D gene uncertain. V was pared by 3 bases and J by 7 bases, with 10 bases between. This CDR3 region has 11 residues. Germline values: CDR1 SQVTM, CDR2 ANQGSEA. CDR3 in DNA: TGCAGCGTTGACCTGGGAAGGGAGCAGTACTTC. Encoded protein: CSVDLGREQYF.

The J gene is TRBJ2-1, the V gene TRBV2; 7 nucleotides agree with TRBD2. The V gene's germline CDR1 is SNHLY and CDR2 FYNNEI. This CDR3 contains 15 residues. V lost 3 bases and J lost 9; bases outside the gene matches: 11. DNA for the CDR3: TGTGCCAGCAGTGACGCTAGCGGACGATCCGGTGAGCAGTTCTTC. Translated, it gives CASSDASGRSGEQFF.